The 24 T cell receptor beta chains in this list originate from one sample, sequenced in a study of blood T cells in healthy people across ages. With a J-beta primer mix and a sample-barcoded 5' primer, a second PCR ran 7 to 11 cycles. TCRdb redid the calling of the 5' RACE reads with MiXCR, one entry per CDR3 protein. The profile shows roughly 900,000 distinct CDR3 sequences, around 48% of them singletons. The material sequenced was blood. The receptors shown here come from a young man in good health.

The genes are TRBV27 and TRBJ2-6; D is undetermined. CDR1 MNHEY and CDR2 SMNVEV come from the germline V gene (reference sequence). This CDR3 has 14 amino acids. Trimming shortened V by 5 bases and J by 0 bases, and 5 bases separated the two germline ends. DNA of the CDR3: TGTGCCAGCAGTGGTACCTCTGGGGCCAACGTCCTGACTTTC. Translated, it gives CASSGTSGANVLTF.

The chain employs TRBV12-3 or TRBV12-4 and TRBJ2-7, with 7 bases that match TRBD1. Germline trimming cut 2 bases from V and 6 bases from J; bases unmatched to any gene: 4. This CDR3 comprises 13 residues. The CDR3 DNA is TGTGCCAGCAGTTTATCCGACAGGGCCGAGCAGTACTTC. Amino acid sequence: CASSLSDRAEQYF.

On this clonotype: This may be a read error, as it is one base from a much larger clone. This chain links TRBV5-1 with TRBJ2-1; maybe TRBD2 (6 bases). TRBJ2-7 matches the DNA end more closely, so the J call is doubtful. Germline CDR1 SGHRS, CDR2 YFSETQ. The CDR3 has 17 amino acids. CDR3 DNA sequence: TGCGCCAGCAGCTTGGAAGGTAGCGGTAGCTCCTACAATGAGCAGTACTTC. Translated: CASSLEGSGSSYNEQYF.

The chain joins TRBV7-9 to TRBJ1-4; D ambiguous. Trimming took off 3 bases at V and 0 bases at J, with 8 bases between the two ends. Germline assignment: CDR1 SEHNR and CDR2 FQNEAQ (reference sequence). This CDR3 is built from 15 residues. CDR3 in amino acids: CASSFPRATNEKLFF. The CDR3 bases are TGTGCCAGCAGCTTTCCAAGGGCAACTAATGAAAAACTGTTTTTT.

This clonotype came up many times. V gene TRBV10-3 combines with J gene TRBJ2-7; D possibly uses TRBD1 or TRBD2 (5 bases each). The CDR3 length is 12 residues. V shed 3 bases and J shed 4 bases, with 7 bases lying between them. CDR1 is ENHRY and CDR2 is SYGVKD in the germline V gene. The CDR3 region has the DNA TGTGCCATCAGTGAAGAGGGGTACGAGCAGTACTTC. Amino acids: CAISEEGYEQYF.

The CDR3, as DNA: TGCAGTGCTAGAGGACAGCTAGTCAATCAGCCCCAGCATTTT. It is translated as CSARGQLVNQPQHF. The chain links TRBV20-1 to TRBJ1-5; D is perhaps TRBD1 (5 bases). The CDR3 covers 14 residues. CDR1 DFQATT and CDR2 SNEGSKA come from the germline V gene (reference sequence). Trimming shortened V by 1 base and J by 3 bases, and 10 bases separated the two germline ends.

The chain joins TRBV12-3 or TRBV12-4 to TRBJ1-6; TRBD1 matches at 7 bases. V was clipped by 8 bases and J by 8 bases; unmatched bases: 6. The CDR3 extends over 13 amino acids. The CDR3 reads CASGRDSDSPLHF. CDR3 coding DNA: TGTGCCAGCGGTCGGGACAGTGATTCACCCCTCCACTTT.

This clonotype has just a few counts. This chain joins TRBV6-2 or TRBV6-3 and TRBJ2-5, with D hard to call. The CDR3 runs to 12 residues. The V gene lost 8 bases and the J gene lost 1 base, with 8 bases spanning the gap. Germline CDR1 MNHEY, CDR2 SVGEGT. Here the CDR3 reads CASGQTQETQYF. CDR3 nucleotide sequence: TGTGCCAGCGGCCAAACCCAAGAGACCCAGTACTTC.

This clonotype has more than one count but fewer than ten. This sequence may be a read error, since a much larger clone differs from it by one base. The V gene is TRBV4-1, the J gene TRBJ2-1; D gene ambiguous. The CDR3 spans 14 residues. Trimming left V 1 base short and J 5 bases short, with 9 bases between. CDR1 MGHRA and CDR2 YSYEKL come from the germline V gene. CDR3 coding DNA: TGCGCCAGCAGCCAAGGCTATCGGAACAATGAGCAGTTCTTC. Residues: CASSQGYRNNEQFF.

This chain uses TRBV27 with TRBJ2-1; 10 nucleotides align to TRBD1. Trimming took 10 bases from V and 3 from J; bases not matched to a gene: 9. CDR1 is MNHEY, CDR2 SMNVEV, per germline (reference sequence). The CDR3 has 15 amino acids. CDR3 loop: CATGTGTGVYNEQFF. In DNA, the CDR3 is TGTGCCACCGGCACCGGGACAGGGGTCTACAATGAGCAGTTCTTC.

The chain carries TRBV20-1 and TRBJ1-5; 10 nucleotides align to TRBD1. The CDR3 covers 15 residues. V shed 6 bases, J shed 2 bases, and the junction held 7 bases outside the gene matches. Germline CDR1 reads DFQATT; CDR2 reads SNEGSKA (reference sequence). The CDR3 region has the DNA TGCAGTGCCACGACAGGGGGCGCGGGCAATCAGCCCCAGCATTTT. As protein: CSATTGGAGNQPQHF.

This chain links TRBV28 with TRBJ1-1, with D maybe TRBD1 (6 bases). The CDR3 spans 15 residues. CDR1 is MDHEN and CDR2 is SYDVKM in the germline V gene. V shed 4 bases and J shed 2 bases, with 14 bases lying between them. The CDR3 DNA reads TGTGCCAGCAGTTCACACAGGGAGATAAACACTGAAGCTTTCTTT. This translates into CASSSHREINTEAFF.

This clonotype appeared a few times. V and J are TRBV9 and TRBJ2-1; 9 bases are a match to TRBD2. V lost 4 bases and J lost 1; bases outside the gene matches: 3. The CDR3 sequence is 15 residues long. Germline V gene sequence: CDR1 SGDLS, CDR2 YYNGEE. Here the CDR3 reads CASSRGGESYNEQFF. DNA of the CDR3: TGTGCCAGCAGCCGCGGGGGGGAGTCCTACAATGAGCAGTTCTTC.

The V gene is TRBV28, the J gene TRBJ1-2; maybe TRBD1 (6 bases). Trimming pared 4 bases from V and 4 bases from J, leaving 16 bases between. There are 15 residues in the CDR3. Germline V gene sequence: CDR1 MDHEN, CDR2 SYDVKM. The CDR3 loop is CASSSRVGGAYGYTF. CDR3 DNA: TGTGCCAGCAGTTCTCGTGTAGGGGGTGCCTATGGCTACACCTTC.

The V and J genes are TRBV12-3 or TRBV12-4 and TRBJ2-3; 11 bases are a match to TRBD2. Germline trimming cut 2 bases from V and 4 bases from J; bases unmatched to any gene: 17. The CDR3 spans 20 residues. The CDR3 DNA is TGTGCCAGCAGTTTAAGTCGTGGGCTAGCGGGGGGAGGGCGCGCAGATACGCAGTATTTT. Its translation: CASSLSRGLAGGGRADTQYF.

For this clonotype: With a much larger clone just one base away, this may be a read error. The chain is built from TRBV11-1 and TRBJ2-5, with TRBD1 identical over 7 bases. This CDR3 spans 14 amino acids. J lost 12 bases, V lost 0 bases, and 10 bases had no gene match. Looked up from germline, CDR1 is SGHAT and CDR2 is FQDESV (reference sequence). The CDR3 DNA reads as TGTGCCAGCAGCTTAGCGCCCGGGACAACAGGGGAGTACTTC. This sequence encodes CASSLAPGTTGEYF.

V gene TRBV6-1 combines with J gene TRBJ1-3, with D uncertain. CDR1 is MNHNS and CDR2 is SASEGT in the germline V gene. This CDR3 has 14 amino acids. V gave up 0 bases and J gave up 5 bases, with 8 bases separating them. The CDR3 is CASSEARGRNTIYF. The CDR3 DNA follows: TGTGCCAGCAGTGAAGCGCGCGGCAGAAACACCATATATTTT.

The chain is built from TRBV6-5 and TRBJ1-4, with no clear D. The CDR3 contains 14 residues. The V gene lost 0 bases and the J gene lost 8 bases, with 10 bases spanning the gap. Germline loops: CDR1 MNHEY, CDR2 SVGAGI. The CDR3 sequence: CASSYSSPGEKLFF. CDR3 sequence (DNA): TGTGCCAGCAGTTACTCGAGTCCGGGAGAAAAACTGTTTTTT.

The chain recombines TRBV28 with TRBJ1-6, with 8 positions matching TRBD1. Per the germline V gene, CDR1 is MDHEN and CDR2 is SYDVKM. V was clipped by 7 bases and J by 9 bases; unmatched bases: 8. There are 14 residues in the CDR3. CDR3 in DNA: TGTGCCAGCATCACCGGACAGGGAAGTTCACCCCTCCACTTT. Translated, it gives CASITGQGSSPLHF. The variable domain in full, with the rest retrieved from reference TRBV28 and TRBJ1-6, is DVKVTQSSRYLVKRTGEKVFLECVQDMDHENMFWYRQDPGLGLRLIYFSYDVKMKEKGDIPEGYSVSREKKERFSLILESASTNQTSMYLCASITGQGSSPLHFGNGTRLTVT.

The chain couples TRBV20-1 to TRBJ2-3; 8 bases fit TRBD1. The CDR3 spans 14 residues. J was trimmed by 5 bases and V by 6 bases; bases with no gene match: 10. CDR1 is DFQATT, CDR2 SNEGSKA, per germline (reference sequence). CDR3: CSAPRGRGRDTQYF. Here the CDR3 DNA reads TGCAGTGCGCCCAGGGGCAGGGGGCGAGATACGCAGTATTTT.

In DNA, the CDR3 is TGTGCCAGCAGCAAAGGGGGTGGAAGGGCCAAAAACATTCAGTACTTC. It encodes CASSKGGGRAKNIQYF. The chain couples TRBV21-1 to TRBJ2-4. TRBV21-1 is recorded as a pseudogene. The CDR3 spans 16 residues.

The rearrangement links TRBV29-1 to TRBJ2-3, with D hard to call. V was trimmed by 6 bases and J by 4 bases, leaving 11 bases between them. This CDR3 is 12 amino acids long. Germline CDR1 is SQVTM and CDR2 is ANQGSEA. The CDR3 DNA is TGCAGCGTCATAAGTTCCGCAGATACGCAGTATTTT. Translation gives CSVISSADTQYF.

This clonotype was recorded once. The J gene is TRBJ2-3, the V gene TRBV4-3, with D perhaps matching TRBD2 (5 bases). Trimming stripped 1 base from V and 2 bases from J, with 16 bases between. CDR3 length equals 17 residues. The germline gives CDR1 LGHNA, CDR2 YSLEER. The CDR3 is CASSQGVSLGLTDTQYF. DNA for the CDR3: TGCGCCAGCAGCCAAGGGGTCTCACTAGGTCTCACAGATACGCAGTATTTT.

This clonotype was recorded a few times. The J gene is TRBJ2-1, the V gene TRBV28; 7 bases agree with TRBD2. The trim removed 5 bases at V and 3 bases at J, leaving 10 bases unmatched. Germline values: CDR1 MDHEN, CDR2 SYDVKM. The CDR3 covers 16 residues. The CDR3 DNA follows: TGTGCCAGCAGTGCCGTTGCGGGGGACCTCTACAATGAGCAGTTCTTC. Translation gives CASSAVAGDLYNEQFF.